What follows describes a single T cell receptor (beta chain). Its specificity is not known. This entry is derived from a study of cytomegalovirus exposure and HLA in healthy donors. Findings and limits, study-wide: Trimming of TCR beta V- and J-genes showed a link, identified in a later analysis, to a missense DCLRE1C variant.

With 60 Vbeta and 13 Jbeta primers, the PCR was carried out. The table came from immunoSEQ multiplex PCR; TCRdb's copy has only in-frame clones and leaves some out. Of about 130,000 clones in the sample, about four fifths were seen once. V was pared by 0 bases and J by 0 bases, with 5 bases between. This CDR3 region has 15 residues. Germline CDR1 is LNHNV and CDR2 is YYDKDF (reference sequence). The clonotype originates from a man aged 30 to 39 in good health. The sample comprised PBMCs. This chain connects TRBV15 to TRBJ2-2; D is unclear. CDR3 loop: CATSRDYPNTGELFF. The CDR3 region has the DNA TGTGCCACCAGCAGAGACTACCCGAACACCGGGGAGCTGTTTTTT.